The 32 T cell receptor beta chains listed next were all sequenced from one sample in a study of shared clonotypes between healthy human individuals. The assay was immunoSEQ multiplex PCR, and TCRdb's table has in-frame clones only and misses some. The sample contains under 750,000 clones, approximately 72% of which appear only once. Sequencing was done on a sample of memory CD4+ T cells sorted from blood. Subset: CD45RA-negative fraction. The receptor set was obtained from a woman aged 25 to 45 in good health.

The chain combines TRBV6-6 with TRBJ2-2; a weak D match, TRBD2 (6 bases). The CDR3 has 14 amino acids. V was shortened by 9 bases and J by 1 base, with 12 bases between the two germline ends. Germline V lookup: CDR1 MNHNY, CDR2 SVGAGI (reference sequence). The CDR3 bases are TGTGCCAGTGCGCGGAGGGGGAACACCGGGGAGCTGTTTTTT. Residues: CASARRGNTGELFF.

The chain employs TRBV4-1 and TRBJ2-7; the match to TRBD2 covers 7 bases. The CDR3 spans 14 residues. V lost 3 bases, J lost 9 bases, and 11 bases stayed unmatched. CDR1 and CDR2 from the germline V gene are MGHRA and YSYEKL. Written as DNA, the CDR3 is TGCGCCAGCAGCCAGTCCGGGACTACGATGGGGCAGTACTTC. Encoded protein: CASSQSGTTMGQYF.

The chain uses TRBV11-3 and TRBJ2-1, with 7 bases lining up with TRBD2. This CDR3 is built from 15 residues. The trim removed 6 bases at V and 4 bases at J, leaving 9 bases unmatched. Germline-derived CDR1 and CDR2 are SGHNT and YENEEA. The CDR3 coding sequence is TGTGCCAGCAGTGCCTCGGGCGGGAGTTACAATGAGCAGTTCTTC. This sequence encodes CASSASGGSYNEQFF.

This sequence joins TRBV5-1 and TRBJ1-3; D uncertain. Germline CDR1 SGHRS, CDR2 YFSETQ. CDR3 size: 16 residues. V gave up 0 bases and J gave up 0 bases, with 10 bases separating them. This chain's CDR3 is CASSLDYPLSGNTIYF. The CDR3 DNA sequence: TGCGCCAGCAGCTTGGACTACCCCCTCTCTGGAAACACCATATATTTT.

The chain employs TRBV25-1 and TRBJ2-1, with 10 bases matching TRBD2. Germline CDR1 MGHDK, CDR2 SYGVNS. J was trimmed by 5 bases and V by 1 base; bases with no gene match: 11. The CDR3 spans 18 residues. CDR3 DNA sequence: TGTGCCAGCAGTGAATCATCGTCTAGCGGGAGTCGGAACAATGAGCAGTTCTTC. This gives the protein CASSESSSSGSRNNEQFF.

DNA for the CDR3: TGTGCCAGTAGTATAGCCCAGGGGTGGACCGGGGAGCTGTTTTTT. Its translation is CASSIAQGWTGELFF. The V gene is TRBV19, the J gene TRBJ2-2, with a tentative D call TRBD1 (6 bases). This CDR3 is built from 15 residues. V was shortened by 1 base and J by 5 bases, with 11 bases between the two germline ends. From germline, CDR1 is LNHDA and CDR2 SQIVND (reference sequence).

This chain links TRBV19 with TRBJ2-1; unclear D gene. Germline loops: CDR1 LNHDA, CDR2 SQIVND (reference sequence). V was cut by 0 bases and J by 2 bases, with 8 bases left in between. The CDR3 has 15 residues. The CDR3 region is CASSIEGMAYNEQFF. The CDR3, as DNA: TGTGCCAGTAGTATAGAAGGGATGGCCTACAATGAGCAGTTCTTC.

The genes are TRBV28 and TRBJ2-1; D is possibly TRBD2 (6 bases). CDR3 length equals 13 residues. Germline lookup yields CDR1 MDHEN and CDR2 SYDVKM. Trimming cost V 5 bases and J 12 bases, with 17 bases left between them. The CDR3 loop reads CASSPRPGLGQFF. The DNA for the CDR3 is TGTGCCAGCAGTCCCCGACCGGGACTTGGGCAGTTCTTC.

The genes are TRBV11-1 and TRBJ2-2; 10 bases align to TRBD1. V trimming: 5 bases; J trimming: 5 bases; junction bases outside the gene matches: 11. The CDR3 is made up of 17 amino acids. Germline CDR1 reads SGHAT; CDR2 reads FQDESV (reference sequence). The CDR3 bases are TGTGCCAGCAGCCCCGACAGGGGGCGCGGTAGGACCGGGGAGCTGTTTTTT. Translated: CASSPDRGRGRTGELFF.

This rearrangement joins TRBV10-2 to TRBJ1-1; D uncertain. Germline V gene data show CDR1 as WSHSY and CDR2 as SAAADI. The CDR3 has 14 amino acids. Between the trimmed V and J ends, which lost 6 bases and 2 bases, there was a span of 13 bases. The CDR3 is CASRGGPLNTEAFF. The CDR3 DNA sequence: TGCGCCAGCAGGGGCGGGCCTCTTAACACTGAAGCTTTCTTT.

The chain uses TRBV25-1 and TRBJ2-6; D might be TRBD2 (5 bases). CDR1 and CDR2 from the germline V gene are MGHDK and SYGVNS. Trimming removed 2 bases at V and 0 bases at J, with 11 bases between. This CDR3 comprises 17 residues. The CDR3 DNA is TGTGCCAGCAGTGAAGCAGGAGGTAGCTCTGGGGCCAACGTCCTGACTTTC. Translation: CASSEAGGSSGANVLTF.

The CDR3 sequence: CASSPTREPGANVLTF. CDR3 sequence (DNA): TGTGCCAGCAGCCCCACCAGGGAGCCTGGGGCCAACGTCCTGACTTTC. The V gene is TRBV7-9, the J gene TRBJ2-6; D may correspond to TRBD1 or TRBD2 (5 bases each). V was pared by 5 bases and J by 2 bases, with 13 bases between. The CDR3 is 16 residues long. Germline assignment: CDR1 SEHNR and CDR2 FQNEAQ (reference sequence).

The rearrangement links TRBV28 to TRBJ2-7; 7 nucleotides match TRBD1. Germline V gives CDR1 MDHEN, CDR2 SYDVKM. There are 18 residues in the CDR3. Trimming at V came to 5 bases and at J to 2 bases, leaving 18 bases not matched to a gene. The CDR3: CASSPRRTGRKVTYEQYF. The CDR3 bases are TGTGCCAGCAGTCCCCGACGGACAGGTAGAAAAGTGACCTACGAGCAGTACTTC.

The V gene is TRBV7-9, the J gene TRBJ2-7; the D gene is possibly TRBD1 (5 bases). This CDR3 contains 13 residues. V lost 4 bases and J 5 bases, leaving 12 bases between the germline ends. Per the germline V gene, CDR1 is SEHNR and CDR2 is FQNEAQ (reference sequence). CDR3 in DNA: TGTGCCAGCAGCTCAACAGGTTTCCACGAGCAGTACTTC. Amino acids: CASSSTGFHEQYF.

J is TRBJ2-3 and V is TRBV20-1; D not certain. The V end was cut by 5 bases, the J end by 6 bases, with 9 bases between. The CDR3 runs 11 residues. Germline V gene lookup returns CDR1 DFQATT and CDR2 SNEGSKA (reference sequence). This CDR3 reads CSAAWIDTQYF. DNA of the CDR3: TGCAGTGCTGCCTGGATTGATACGCAGTATTTT.

This chain joins TRBV29-1 and TRBJ1-4, with a weak D call TRBD1 (5 bases). The V gene lost 4 bases and the J gene lost 6 bases, with 12 bases spanning the gap. The CDR3 sequence is 13 residues long. Germline CDR1 reads SQVTM; CDR2 reads ANQGSEA. CDR3 sequence reads: CSVGAGRYEKLFF. CDR3 nucleotides: TGCAGCGTTGGGGCGGGGCGGTATGAAAAACTGTTTTTT.

V gene TRBV28 combines with J gene TRBJ2-5; 10 bases are a match to TRBD2. Germline V lookup: CDR1 MDHEN, CDR2 SYDVKM. After removal of 3 bases from V and 1 base from J, the junction contained 2 bases not matched to a gene. The CDR3 covers 15 residues. This CDR3 is CASSFSGRLQETQYF. In DNA, the CDR3 is TGTGCCAGCAGTTTTAGCGGGAGGCTCCAAGAGACCCAGTACTTC.

This chain connects TRBV10-3 to TRBJ1-5, with D unclear. Trimming took 8 bases from V and 1 from J, leaving 12 bases between them. Germline loops: CDR1 ENHRY, CDR2 SYGVKD. This CDR3 spans 14 amino acids. CDR3 loop: CAIRGSESNQPQHF. The CDR3, as DNA: TGTGCCATCCGAGGGTCGGAAAGCAATCAGCCCCAGCATTTT.

Turning to this clone: Its ends do not fully match the called genes, so a read error is possible. This chain connects TRBV5-1 to TRBJ2-5; 9 bases match TRBD2. This CDR3 is built from 15 residues. In germline, CDR1 is SGHRS, CDR2 YFSETQ. CDR3: CASSLSRGLAGHRDF. CDR3 bases: TGCGCCAGCAGCTTGAGTCGGGGCCTAGCGGGACATAGGGACTTC.

This chain links TRBV28 with TRBJ2-1; D perhaps matches TRBD1 (5 bases). Germline values: CDR1 MDHEN, CDR2 SYDVKM. This CDR3 has 14 residues. V dropped 7 bases and J dropped 0 bases, with 10 bases sitting between them. CDR3 DNA sequence: TGTGCCAGCACCGCAGGGCTCTCCTACAATGAGCAGTTCTTC. Encoded protein: CASTAGLSYNEQFF. Together with reference TRBV28 and TRBJ2-1, the CDR3 gives the full variable domain: DVKVTQSSRYLVKRTGEKVFLECVQDMDHENMFWYRQDPGLGLRLIYFSYDVKMKEKGDIPEGYSVSREKKERFSLILESASTNQTSMYLCASTAGLSYNEQFFGPGTRLTVL.

CDR3 protein: CASSERQGGTGELFF. For the CDR3, the DNA is TGTGCCAGCAGTGAAAGGCAGGGGGGGACCGGGGAGCTGTTTTTT. The V and J genes are TRBV6-1 and TRBJ2-2, with D possibly being TRBD1 or TRBD2 (7 bases each). V lost 2 bases, J lost 5 bases, and 12 bases lay in between. CDR3 length equals 15 residues. Germline CDR1 MNHNS, CDR2 SASEGT.

The gene calls are TRBV7-9 and TRBJ2-3; possible D gene TRBD2, 6 bases. V was shortened by 0 bases and J by 3 bases, with 19 bases between the two germline ends. This CDR3 has 18 amino acids. Germline V gene sequence: CDR1 SEHNR, CDR2 FQNEAQ (reference sequence). Here the CDR3 reads CASSLAPHGTATTDTQYF. The CDR3 DNA sequence: TGTGCCAGCAGCTTAGCCCCCCACGGGACTGCGACGACAGATACGCAGTATTTT.

This rearrangement joins TRBV19 to TRBJ2-3, with TRBD2 matching 11 bases. V was clipped by 11 bases and J by 3 bases; unmatched bases: 13. The CDR3 sequence is 16 residues long. Germline values: CDR1 LNHDA, CDR2 SQIVND (reference sequence). The CDR3 loop is CAVGFSGRALTDTQYF. CDR3 sequence (DNA): TGTGCCGTAGGGTTTAGCGGGAGGGCCTTAACAGATACGCAGTATTTT.

V gene TRBV28 combines with J gene TRBJ2-5, with 7 bases lining up with TRBD2. CDR3 length: 15 amino acids. V shed 7 bases and J 1 base; nucleotides not matched to a gene: 9. Germline loops: CDR1 MDHEN, CDR2 SYDVKM. Here the CDR3 reads CASTLASSGQETQYF. The CDR3 coding sequence is TGTGCCAGCACCCTAGCTTCTAGCGGCCAAGAGACCCAGTACTTC.

This rearrangement joins TRBV27 to TRBJ1-1, with 7 bases identical to TRBD1. The ends lost 6 bases at V and 5 bases at J; junction bases unmatched: 12. The CDR3 is 15 amino acids. CDR1 and CDR2 from the germline V gene are MNHEY and SMNVEV (reference sequence). The CDR3 is CASSGYPTGRTEAFF. Written as DNA, the CDR3 is TGTGCCAGCAGCGGATATCCGACAGGGAGGACTGAAGCTTTCTTT.

CDR3: CASQGAREQYF. The CDR3 region has the DNA TGTGCCAGTCAGGGTGCGCGCGAGCAGTACTTC. This rearrangement joins TRBV19 to TRBJ2-7; possible D gene TRBD1, 5 bases. CDR1 is LNHDA, CDR2 SQIVND, per germline (reference sequence). This CDR3 comprises 11 residues. V lost 8 bases and J 6 bases, leaving 11 bases between the germline ends.

The chain uses TRBV5-4 and TRBJ1-1, with D possibly matching TRBD1 (5 bases). Looked up from germline, CDR1 is SGHNT and CDR2 is YYREEE (reference sequence). V was pared by 3 bases and J by 4 bases, with 19 bases between. The length of the CDR3 is 16 residues. CDR3 DNA sequence: TGTGCCAGCAGCTGGGTGACGGGCTTGGGGGGCACTGAAGCTTTCTTT. Its translation: CASSWVTGLGGTEAFF. Full variable domain (rest looked up from reference TRBV5-4 and TRBJ1-1): ETGVTQSPTHLIKTRGQQVTLRCSSQSGHNTVSWYQQALGQGPQFIFQYYREEENGRGNFPPRFSGLQFPNYSSELNVNALELDDSALYLCASSWVTGLGGTEAFFGQGTRLTVV.

The rearrangement joins TRBV11-2 to TRBJ2-3; D may correspond to TRBD1 or TRBD2 (5 bases each). Trimming pared 5 bases from V and 3 bases from J, leaving 15 bases between. This CDR3 contains 15 residues. CDR1 and CDR2 from the germline V gene are SGHAT and FQNNGV. The CDR3 DNA reads TGTGCCAGCAGCCCTCGACAGAGGGTGACAGATACGCAGTATTTT. Its translation: CASSPRQRVTDTQYF.

This clone was counted a few times. The chain couples TRBV29-1 to TRBJ1-3; no clear D gene. Germline V gives CDR1 SQVTM, CDR2 ANQGSEA. V was trimmed by 3 bases and J by 1 base, leaving 7 bases between them. The CDR3 is made up of 13 amino acids. CDR3 sequence reads: CSVEQQSGNTIYF. CDR3 nucleotides: TGCAGCGTTGAGCAGCAGTCTGGAAACACCATATATTTT. Using reference TRBV29-1 and TRBJ1-3 for the parts outside the CDR3, the full variable domain is SAVISQKPSRDICQRGTSLTIQCQVDSQVTMMFWYRQQPGQSLTLIATANQGSEATYESGFVIDKFPISRPNLTFSTLTVSNMSPEDSSIYLCSVEQQSGNTIYFGEGSWLTVV.

The chain uses TRBV6-5 and TRBJ2-3, with TRBD1 identical over 9 bases. Germline lookup yields CDR1 MNHEY and CDR2 SVGAGI. The CDR3 runs to 16 residues. After removal of 4 bases from V and 3 bases from J, the junction contained 8 bases not matched to a gene. CDR3 DNA sequence: TGTGCCAGCAGTTCATACAGGGGGCGAGAGACAGATACGCAGTATTTT. It specifies CASSSYRGRETDTQYF.

V usage is TRBV19 and J usage is TRBJ1-5; the D gene is possibly TRBD1 (6 bases). The CDR3 runs to 16 residues. The germline V gene has CDR1 LNHDA and CDR2 SQIVND (reference sequence). V lost 5 bases, J lost 9 bases, and 23 bases lay in between. As DNA, the CDR3 is TGTGCCAGTAGTCGCGGGAGGGGCAGGGGCGAGGGGCCCCAGCATTTT. The encoded protein is CASSRGRGRGEGPQHF.

The chain combines TRBV5-1 with TRBJ1-4; D call uncertain. The CDR3 extends over 14 amino acids. Trimming cost V 4 bases and J 0 bases, with 7 bases left between them. Germline loops: CDR1 SGHRS, CDR2 YFSETQ. The CDR3 DNA sequence: TGCGCCAGCAGCCCGGGTGCAACTAATGAAAAACTGTTTTTT. It is translated as CASSPGATNEKLFF.